In its sample, the clone carrying this TCR beta chain was seen once. The antigen remains undetermined. This record belongs to a study of T cell responses to AZD1222 COVID-19 vaccine. The study, taken as a whole, reports: Spike-specific TCR repertoires showed rising breadth and depth after two AZD1222 doses.

Germline lookup yields CDR1 MNHEY and CDR2 SVGAGI. Deletions cut 8 bases from V and 2 bases from J, with 12 bases between. CDR3 size: 13 residues. The data were produced by immunoSEQ multiplex PCR, yet TCRdb's version contains in-frame clones alone and is incomplete. The sample yields roughly 120,000 clones, more than 75% seen once. The V and J genes are TRBV6-5 and TRBJ1-2, with D uncertain. Sequenced here: peripheral blood, sampled on day 0 of AZD1222 vaccination. The clonotype comes from an adult in good health. The CDR3 DNA sequence: TGTGCCAGCCACACGGTTCGGAACTATGGCTACACCTTC. Its protein is CASHTVRNYGYTF.